This is a list of T cell receptor beta chains from one sample in a study of T cell changes during pregnancy in multiple sclerosis. This table comes from immunoSEQ multiplex PCR, and its TCRdb copy is limited to in-frame clones, with some not included. The table shows some 40,000 clones, with approximately 94% occurring only once. This specimen consisted of peripheral blood, obtained in the third trimester of pregnancy. The receptors stem from a female donor with multiple sclerosis, enrolled in a pregnancy study. Each CDR3 is given with its conserved first and last residue. The D gene is left open where the match is weak. Expanded clones get a size class; other rows say once, few or many, or leave the size out.

V gene: TRBV19
clone size: NA
J gene: TRBJ2-7
D gene: NA
CDR3 protein: CASSQVHEQYF
CDR3 DNA: TGTGCCAGTAGTCAGGTGCACGAGCAGTACTTC

V gene: TRBV30
clone size: NA
J gene: TRBJ1-6
D gene: NA
CDR3 protein: CAWSVRGGNSPLHF
CDR3 DNA: TGTGCCTGGAGTGTACGTGGGGGGAATTCACCCCTCCACTTT

V gene: TRBV28
clone size: once
J gene: TRBJ1-2
D gene: NA
CDR3 protein: CASSPPRRVGGYTF
CDR3 DNA: TGTGCCAGCAGTCCCCCACGGAGGGTGGGCGGCTACACCTTC

V gene: TRBV30
clone size: NA
J gene: TRBJ2-1
D gene: TRBD2
CDR3 protein: CAWKGPGGGDGGSYNEQFF
CDR3 DNA: TGTGCCTGGAAGGGGCCGGGGGGAGGTGATGGAGGGTCCTACAATGAGCAGTTCTTC

V gene: TRBV11-3
clone size: once
J gene: TRBJ2-5
D gene: TRBD2
CDR3 protein: CASSLGILRTRPQETQYF
CDR3 DNA: TGTGCCAGCAGCTTAGGTATCCTGAGGACTAGGCCACAAGAGACCCAGTACTTC

V gene: TRBV6-4
clone size: few
J gene: TRBJ2-2
D gene: NA
CDR3 protein: CASSAGDAGELFF
CDR3 DNA: TGTGCCAGCAGTGCAGGGGACGCCGGGGAGCTGTTTTTT

V gene: TRBV28
clone size: NA
J gene: TRBJ2-5
D gene: TRBD1
CDR3 protein: CASSFLQGVVVTQYF
CDR3 DNA: TGTGCCAGCAGTTTTCTACAGGGGGTAGTGGTGACCCAGTACTTC

V gene: TRBV7-8
clone size: once
J gene: TRBJ1-1
D gene: NA
CDR3 protein: CASSSPAGLNTEAFF
CDR3 DNA: TGTGCCAGCAGCTCCCCGGCAGGGCTGAACACTGAAGCTTTCTTT

V gene: TRBV14
clone size: NA
J gene: TRBJ1-4
D gene: NA
CDR3 protein: CASSQYATNEKLFF
CDR3 DNA: TGTGCCAGCAGCCAATATGCAACTAATGAAAAACTGTTTTTT

V gene: TRBV9
clone size: NA
J gene: TRBJ2-5
D gene: TRBD2
CDR3 protein: CASSAAPLAGGINSQETQYF
CDR3 DNA: TGTGCCAGCAGCGCCGCCCCACTAGCGGGGGGAATTAATTCGCAAGAGACCCAGTACTTC

V gene: TRBV5-1
clone size: NA
J gene: TRBJ2-1
D gene: TRBD2
CDR3 protein: CASSLVGGRSMNEQFF
CDR3 DNA: TGCGCCAGCAGCTTGGTGGGCGGGAGGTCTATGAATGAGCAGTTCTTC

V gene: TRBV6-5
clone size: NA
J gene: TRBJ2-1
D gene: TRBD2
CDR3 protein: CASKELAGGGNEQFF
CDR3 DNA: TGTGCCAGCAAAGAACTAGCGGGAGGAGGTAATGAGCAGTTCTTC

V gene: TRBV19
clone size: NA
J gene: TRBJ2-1
D gene: TRBD2
CDR3 protein: CASSMVAGGYNEQFF
CDR3 DNA: TGTGCCAGTAGTATGGTAGCGGGGGGCTACAATGAGCAGTTCTTC

V gene: TRBV12-5
clone size: NA
J gene: TRBJ2-5
D gene: TRBD1
CDR3 protein: CASALDRAHQETQYF
CDR3 DNA: TGTGCTAGTGCTTTGGACAGGGCCCATCAAGAGACCCAGTACTTC

V gene: TRBV4-1
clone size: NA
J gene: TRBJ2-1
D gene: TRBD2
CDR3 protein: CASSQVMAGDTYNEQFF
CDR3 DNA: TGCGCCAGCAGCCAAGTAATGGCGGGGGATACCTACAATGAGCAGTTCTTC

V gene: TRBV7-2
clone size: NA
J gene: TRBJ1-5
D gene: TRBD1
CDR3 protein: CASSPEPGTGNQPQHF
CDR3 DNA: TGTGCCAGCAGCCCAGAGCCCGGGACAGGTAATCAGCCCCAGCATTTT

V gene: TRBV4-3
clone size: NA
J gene: TRBJ1-2
D gene: NA
CDR3 protein: CASSQETHYGYTF
CDR3 DNA: TGCGCCAGCAGCCAAGAAACACACTATGGCTACACCTTC

V gene: TRBV29-1
clone size: NA
J gene: TRBJ1-1
D gene: NA
CDR3 protein: CSASGTPESEAFF
CDR3 DNA: TGCAGCGCGTCCGGGACACCCGAATCTGAAGCTTTCTTT

V gene: TRBV7-2
clone size: NA
J gene: TRBJ2-7
D gene: NA
CDR3 protein: CASSRGGGSYEQYF
CDR3 DNA: TGTGCCAGCAGCAGAGGGGGGGGTTCCTACGAGCAGTACTTC

V gene: TRBV21-1
clone size: NA
J gene: TRBJ2-5
D gene: NA
CDR3 protein: CASSKYGGGPAAQYF
CDR3 DNA: TGTGCCAGCAGCAAGTACGGCGGGGGGCCCGCGGCCCAGTACTTC

V gene: TRBV5-4
clone size: NA
J gene: TRBJ2-7
D gene: TRBD2
CDR3 protein: CASSSYTGLAGLSSYEQYF
CDR3 DNA: TGTGCCAGCAGCTCCTATACGGGACTAGCGGGGTTAAGCTCCTACGAGCAGTACTTC

V gene: TRBV14
clone size: NA
J gene: TRBJ2-3
D gene: TRBD2
CDR3 protein: CASSLYAGLSLGTQYF
CDR3 DNA: TGTGCCAGCAGCCTCTATGCGGGACTATCCCTTGGTACGCAGTATTTT

V gene: TRBV28
clone size: NA
J gene: TRBJ2-1
D gene: NA
CDR3 protein: CASSPYSSYNEQFF
CDR3 DNA: TGTGCCAGCAGTCCTTACAGCTCCTACAATGAGCAGTTCTTC

V gene: TRBV11-3
clone size: NA
J gene: TRBJ1-1
D gene: NA
CDR3 protein: CASSLQGGTEAFF
CDR3 DNA: TGTGCCAGCAGCTTACAGGGCGGAACTGAAGCTTTCTTT

V gene: TRBV7-9
clone size: NA
J gene: TRBJ1-4
D gene: TRBD1
CDR3 protein: CASSSPGQEWDEKLFF
CDR3 DNA: TGTGCCAGCAGCTCCCCCGGACAGGAGTGGGATGAAAAACTGTTTTTT

V gene: TRBV10-3
clone size: NA
J gene: TRBJ2-7
D gene: NA
CDR3 protein: CAIMNTESYEQYF
CDR3 DNA: TGTGCCATCATGAACACCGAATCCTACGAGCAGTACTTC

V gene: TRBV9
clone size: NA
J gene: TRBJ1-3
D gene: TRBD1
CDR3 protein: CASSETGAGNTIYF
CDR3 DNA: TGTGCCAGCAGCGAGACAGGGGCTGGAAACACCATATATTTT

V gene: TRBV28
clone size: NA
J gene: TRBJ2-7
D gene: TRBD2
CDR3 protein: CASSRPPLAESSYEQYF
CDR3 DNA: TGTGCCAGCAGCCGTCCCCCCCTAGCGGAGAGTTCCTACGAGCAGTACTTC

V gene: TRBV4-3
clone size: NA
J gene: TRBJ1-5
D gene: NA
CDR3 protein: CASSQDRVRVSNQPQHF
CDR3 DNA: TGCGCCAGCAGCCAAGACAGGGTACGGGTTAGCAATCAGCCCCAGCATTTT

V gene: TRBV29-1
clone size: NA
J gene: TRBJ2-3
D gene: NA
CDR3 protein: CSVEVGGATDTQYF
CDR3 DNA: TGCAGCGTCGAGGTAGGGGGGGCAACAGATACGCAGTATTTT

V gene: TRBV9
clone size: once
J gene: TRBJ2-7
D gene: NA
CDR3 protein: CASSAYQLSGGEQYF
CDR3 DNA: TGTGCCAGCAGCGCTTACCAACTAAGTGGTGGCGAGCAGTACTTC

V gene: TRBV10-3
clone size: few
J gene: TRBJ1-1
D gene: TRBD1
CDR3 protein: CATGGVDTEAFF
CDR3 DNA: TGTGCCACAGGGGGTGTTGACACTGAAGCTTTCTTT

V gene: TRBV27
clone size: few
J gene: TRBJ2-7
D gene: NA
CDR3 protein: CASSLQGTYEQYF
CDR3 DNA: TGTGCCAGCAGTTTACAGGGTACCTACGAGCAGTACTTC

V gene: TRBV28
clone size: NA
J gene: TRBJ2-7
D gene: NA
CDR3 protein: CASSYVGGGSYEQYF
CDR3 DNA: TGTGCCAGCAGTTACGTGGGGGGAGGCTCCTACGAGCAGTACTTC

V gene: TRBV6-1
clone size: NA
J gene: TRBJ1-6
D gene: NA
CDR3 protein: CASTRENNSPLHF
CDR3 DNA: TGTGCCAGCACACGGGAGAATAATTCACCCCTCCACTTT

V gene: TRBV29-1
clone size: NA
J gene: TRBJ1-1
D gene: TRBD1
CDR3 protein: CSVESGQGTEAFF
CDR3 DNA: TGCAGCGTTGAATCGGGACAGGGCACTGAAGCTTTCTTT